Following are 8 T cell receptor beta chains from one sample sequenced in a study of OX40 agonist ivuxolimab in advanced cancers. TCRdb's table, derived via immunoSEQ multiplex PCR, lists solely in-frame clones and lacks some. The sample records 35,000 or so clones, approximately 80% being singletons. The sequencing here drew on CD4+ or CD8+ T cells sorted from blood, taken in a trial of the OX40 agonist ivuxolimab. The receptor set was obtained from an adult with an advanced solid tumor such as melanoma, head and neck, liver or kidney cancer.

This chain uses TRBV10-1 with TRBJ2-3; 12 bases map to TRBD1. J lost 4 bases, V lost 4 bases, and 3 bases had no gene match. This CDR3 spans 15 amino acids. CDR1 and CDR2 from the germline V gene are WNHNN and SYGVQD (reference sequence). This CDR3 is CASSAGTGGPDTQYF. The DNA of the CDR3 is TGCGCCAGCAGTGCCGGGACAGGGGGCCCAGATACGCAGTATTTT.

The CDR3 coding sequence is TGTGCCAGCAGCGTAGACCGTGGCGGGGGGCTGGTCGGGGAGCTGTTTTTT. This encodes CASSVDRGGGLVGELFF. V usage is TRBV9 and J usage is TRBJ2-2; the match to TRBD2 covers 8 bases. J lost 7 bases, V lost 0 bases, and 11 bases had no gene match. Germline loops: CDR1 SGDLS, CDR2 YYNGEE. The CDR3 length is 17 residues.

This clone was picked up a small number of times. This chain uses TRBV5-1 with TRBJ2-5, with D uncertain. Trimming took 4 bases from V and 5 from J, leaving 15 bases between them. The germline V gene has CDR1 SGHRS and CDR2 YFSETQ. This CDR3 region has 14 residues. The CDR3 region is CASSPRVLGETQYF. CDR3 sequence (DNA): TGCGCCAGCAGCCCCCGGGTCTTGGGGGAGACCCAGTACTTC. Based on the CDR3 plus reference TRBV5-1 and TRBJ2-5, the full variable domain is KAGVTQTPRYLIKTRGQQVTLSCSPISGHRSVSWYQQTPGQGLQFLFEYFSETQRNKGNFPGRFSGRQFSNSRSEMNVSTLELGDSALYLCASSPRVLGETQYFGPGTRLLVL.

CDR3 coding DNA: TGCGCCAGCAGCTTTTTTGTACAGTATGGCTACACCTTC. Amino acids: CASSFFVQYGYTF. The V and J genes are TRBV5-1 and TRBJ1-2; D not resolved. The V gene lost 2 bases and the J gene lost 5 bases, with 10 bases spanning the gap. CDR3 length: 13 residues. CDR1 SGHRS and CDR2 YFSETQ come from the germline V gene.

V is TRBV27 and J is TRBJ2-6; no clear D. CDR3 length: 18 amino acids. Trimming cost V 6 bases and J 3 bases, with 21 bases left between them. Per germline, CDR1 MNHEY and CDR2 SMNVEV (reference sequence). CDR3 nucleotide sequence: TGTGCCAGCAGCCCCCACTCTACGGTTGTCTTTGGGGCCAACGTCCTGACTTTC. This translates into CASSPHSTVVFGANVLTF.

The chain recombines TRBV6-5 with TRBJ1-2; TRBD1 agrees at 9 bases. Germline assignment: CDR1 MNHEY and CDR2 SVGAGI. After removal of 6 bases from V and 6 bases from J, the junction contained 8 bases not matched to a gene. The CDR3 spans 14 residues. CDR3 nucleotides: TGTGCCAGCAGATCGACAGGGGGAATCGATGGCTACACCTTC. Protein product: CASRSTGGIDGYTF.

This chain joins TRBV28 and TRBJ1-6; D might be TRBD1 (6 bases). The CDR3 is 14 residues long. Germline loops: CDR1 MDHEN, CDR2 SYDVKM. Trimming took off 5 bases at V and 10 bases at J, with 15 bases between the two ends. Here the CDR3 reads CASSIRGLWSPLHF. The CDR3 DNA reads as TGTGCCAGCAGTATCAGGGGTTTGTGGTCACCCCTCCACTTT. The full variable domain, with the rest looked up from reference TRBV28 and TRBJ1-6, is DVKVTQSSRYLVKRTGEKVFLECVQDMDHENMFWYRQDPGLGLRLIYFSYDVKMKEKGDIPEGYSVSREKKERFSLILESASTNQTSMYLCASSIRGLWSPLHFGNGTRLTVT.

The chain joins TRBV5-8 to TRBJ2-5; D is ambiguous. V was pared by 4 bases and J by 0 bases, with 7 bases between. Germline CDR1 reads SGHTS; CDR2 reads YDEGEE. This CDR3 is 13 amino acids long. As DNA, the CDR3 is TGTGCCAGCAGCCCTAGAAACCAAGAGACCCAGTACTTC. Translation: CASSPRNQETQYF. The full variable domain, in which reference TRBV5-8 and TRBJ2-5 provide the parts outside the CDR3, is EAGVTQSPTHLIKTRGQQATLRCSPISGHTSVYWYQQALGLGLQFLLWYDEGEERNRGNFPPRFSGRQFPNYSSELNVNALELEDSALYLCASSPRNQETQYFGPGTRLLVL.